The next 7 T cell receptor beta chains were all read from a single sample in a study of T cell clones after liver transplantation. Assay: immunoSEQ multiplex PCR; the TCRdb copy retains only in-frame clones and omits some. The data contain 70,000 to 80,000 clones, under 95% of them singletons. The source material was CD4+ T cells from blood, sampled before liver transplant. The receptors stem from a human donor who received a liver transplant.

The chain uses TRBV5-1 and TRBJ2-7; D remains ambiguous. CDR3 length: 14 residues. Germline lookup yields CDR1 SGHRS and CDR2 YFSETQ. With 0 bases removed from V and 5 bases from J, the gap between germline ends came to 12 bases. The CDR3 nucleotides read TGCGCCAGCAGCTTGGGGCGTTCGGGTAACGAGCAGTACTTC. Translating it yields CASSLGRSGNEQYF.

The chain links TRBV10-3 to TRBJ1-5; possible D gene TRBD1, 5 bases. The CDR3 length is 11 residues. The germline CDR1 and CDR2 sequences are ENHRY and SYGVKD. V was trimmed by 2 bases and J by 11 bases, leaving 7 bases between them. This CDR3 reads CAISEGGAQHF. The CDR3, as DNA: TGTGCCATCAGTGAGGGGGGGGCCCAGCATTTT.

The chain joins TRBV25-1 to TRBJ1-6; D is uncertain. Germline-derived CDR1 and CDR2 are MGHDK and SYGVNS. The CDR3 is 15 residues long. V was clipped by 2 bases and J by 10 bases, with 15 bases between them. CDR3 sequence reads: CASSELVGKDSPLHF. CDR3 nucleotides: TGTGCCAGCAGTGAACTGGTCGGGAAGGACTCACCCCTCCACTTT. Combining the CDR3 with reference TRBV25-1 and TRBJ1-6 gives the whole variable domain EADIYQTPRYLVIGTGKKITLECSQTMGHDKMYWYQQDPGMELHLIHYSYGVNSTEKGDLSSESTVSRIRTEHFPLTLESARPSHTSQYLCASSELVGKDSPLHFGNGTRLTVT.

The CDR3 DNA is TGTGCCAGTAGTATAAGGGGGCAGGACACCGGGGAGCTGTTTTTT. Its protein product is CASSIRGQDTGELFF. The chain couples TRBV19 to TRBJ2-2; 7 bases line up with TRBD1. The junction had 3 bases not matched to a gene; V was cut back by 2 bases and J by 3 bases. Germline V gives CDR1 LNHDA, CDR2 SQIVND (reference sequence). The length of the CDR3 is 15 residues.

The gene calls are TRBV6-5 and TRBJ2-7, with a possible D match to TRBD2 (6 bases). The CDR3 is 15 amino acids. Germline CDR1 MNHEY, CDR2 SVGAGI. With 2 bases removed from V and 2 bases from J, the gap between germline ends came to 13 bases. As DNA, the CDR3 is TGTGCCAGCAGTTACAGGTGGGAGGAAGCCTACGAGCAGTACTTC. Its translation: CASSYRWEEAYEQYF.

The rearrangement links TRBV4-2 to TRBJ1-2, with 12 positions matching TRBD1. This CDR3 has 16 amino acids. Germline V gene lookup returns CDR1 LGHNA and CDR2 YNFKEQ. Trimming cost V 4 bases and J 4 bases; bases outside gene matches: 7. The CDR3 region has the DNA TGTGCCAGCAGCCCTGGGGGGACAGGGGGCTCCTATGGCTACACCTTC. Protein sequence: CASSPGGTGGSYGYTF.

This chain joins TRBV28 and TRBJ2-5; D tentatively reads TRBD1 or TRBD2 (5 bases each). Germline CDR1 is MDHEN and CDR2 is SYDVKM. Trimming took off 2 bases at V and 8 bases at J, with 27 bases between the two ends. The CDR3 runs to 18 residues. The CDR3 sequence: CASSLIWGYGGGLRTQYF. The CDR3 nucleotides read TGTGCCAGCAGTTTAATATGGGGGTACGGAGGCGGGTTACGAACCCAGTACTTC.